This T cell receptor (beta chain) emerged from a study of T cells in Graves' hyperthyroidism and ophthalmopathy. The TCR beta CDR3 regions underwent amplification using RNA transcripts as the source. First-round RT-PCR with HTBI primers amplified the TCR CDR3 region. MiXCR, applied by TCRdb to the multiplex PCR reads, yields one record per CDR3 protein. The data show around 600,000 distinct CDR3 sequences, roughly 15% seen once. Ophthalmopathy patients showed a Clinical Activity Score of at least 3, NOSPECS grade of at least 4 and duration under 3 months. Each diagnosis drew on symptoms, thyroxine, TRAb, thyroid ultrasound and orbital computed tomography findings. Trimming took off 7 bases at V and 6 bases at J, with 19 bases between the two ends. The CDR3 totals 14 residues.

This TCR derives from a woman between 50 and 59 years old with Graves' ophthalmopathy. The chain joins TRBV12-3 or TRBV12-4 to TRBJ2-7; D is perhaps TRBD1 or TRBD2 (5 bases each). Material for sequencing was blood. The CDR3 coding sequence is TGTGCCAGCATCATCGCAGGGTCGGGGCGCGAGCAGTACTTC. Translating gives CASIIAGSGREQYF.